Listed here is a single TCR beta chain. This clone was detected many times. Its antigen is currently not known. No base qualities exist here, and no much larger clone lies one base off it. V loses 1 base, J loses 5 bases, and the germline ends lie 17 bases apart. CDR3 length: 16 amino acids, cysteine to phenylalanine. The sequence is cut down to CDR3 DNA, 48 bases in frame from base 1. From a lookup of the germline V gene, CDR1 and CDR2 are SGHTA and FQGNSA. This entry comes from a study of metastatic and nonmetastatic thyroid tumors (dated by TCRdb to 2020 to 2021). Regarding the research as a whole: For patients with malignant and with benign thyroid disease, the researchers compared repertoires between peripheral blood samples and tumor or nodule tissue samples. Findings and caveats that apply to the study as a whole: In both blood and tumor samples, malignant tumors were reported to have significantly higher TCR beta diversity than benign nodules.

No treatment had been received by any patient before thyroid surgery. Using T-cell receptor beta sequencing, the researchers looked back retrospectively at clinical samples from patients, gathered between the early 2010s and the late 2010s. The library was built by means of PCR. Sequencing relied on an Illumina HiSeq 4000. High-throughput sequencing was used to profile the TCR beta-chain CDR3 region of each patient. Under the source paper's analysis protocol: The researchers built a classifier to tell apart papillary thyroid cancer patients with distant metastasis, based on CDR3 differences among clinicopathological groups. The Shannon index was used to measure repertoire diversity, and the Morisita-Horn index was used to measure how similar tumor and blood repertoires were. Using fastp trimming at Q25 and MiXCR clonotype assembly, TCRdb reanalyzed the public sequencing data and kept in-frame beta chains. Clone size and V and J calls follow TCRdb, not the original study. For this sample the table gives around 42,000 clones, of which about an eighth were detected only once. The ten biggest clones cover roughly 23% of the sample.

The sequence derives from a female donor with papillary thyroid cancer or a benign thyroid nodule (not recorded which). Some clones in this sample may be carry-over from other donors' samples. The V and J segments used are TRBV7-2 and TRBJ2-5; the D segment could be TRBD1, given 5 matching bases. The sample was blood. The CDR3 region: CASSLGAAGSVETQYF. The DNA sequence follows: TGTGCCAGCAGCTTAGGGGCGGCAGGGTCGGTGGAGACCCAGTACTTC. Where the CDR3 stops, the reference TRBV7-2 and TRBJ2-5 genes take over; the full variable domain is GAGVSQSPSNKVTEKGKDVELRCDPISGHTALYWYRQSLGQGLEFLIYFQGNSAPDKSGLPSDRFSAERTGGSVSTLTIQRTQQEDSAVYLCASSLGAAGSVETQYFGPGTRLLVL.